This TCR beta chain was profiled in a study of human T cells and chemical hapten exposure (dated by TCRdb to the early 2020s). Notes on the research overall: For sensitization, 2% DPC in acetone was applied to a roughly 2 cm by roughly 2 cm area of upper inner arm skin. Blood samples were taken from patients before sensitization (week 0) and at 2, 6 and about 24 weeks after DPC sensitization. Twenty-nine alopecia patients provided blood for TCR sequencing at one to four time points (pre-sensitization, 2, 6 and 24 weeks). Throughout the study period of 20 to 25 weeks, patients also received therapeutic DPC doses to the scalp every week. Patch tests used Finn chambers with 0.01% DPC on the upper back, scored after 6 days by International Contact Dermatitis Research Group standards. Most of the patients in the cohort were female, and the cohort covered alopecia areata with under or over 50% scalp involvement, alopecia totalis and alopecia universalis. Libraries were pooled for sequencing, and per-sample TCR yields varied mainly because of small differences in library volumes within the pool. In alopecia patients, the study followed how the peripheral blood TCR repertoire changed in vivo over primary and secondary sensitization to diphenylcyclopropenone (DPC), a hapten. Here is what the overall study found, with its caveats: No change with DPC sensitization was found in the number of TCRs above 1 in 1000 frequency, and no evidence of global repertoire structure alterations was found. Because every patient had alopecia, a presumed autoimmune disease, the patients' immune response might differ from that of healthy individuals. A positive correlation was found between the number of PT1 expanded TCRs and patch test score, with significance reached at thresholds 8, 16 and 32 but not 4. Significantly more large CDR3 similarity clusters were formed by expanded TCRs than by pre-sensitization or healthy control sets, consistent with antigen-driven responses. Repeated subsampling changed both the strength of the expansion versus patch-test correlation and the threshold at which that correlation became significant.

The CDR3 runs 16 amino acids, cysteine and phenylalanine included. The CDR3 DNA has 48 bases and is translated from base 1. Taken from the germline V gene, the CDR1 and CDR2 loops are SNHLY and FYNNEI. At the junction V is shortened by 6 bases and J by 7 bases; bases outside the gene matches: 10. The library was produced with RACE. Sequencing used a NextSeq 500. Library preparation attached unique molecular identifiers to individual cDNA molecules for quantitative, reproducible TCR counting. Both TCR alpha and TCR beta chains were sequenced from each blood RNA sample. In the authors' own workflow: The median number of TCRs per sample was roughly 98,000, ranging from about 20,000 to 700,000. The Decombinator software suite was used to annotate the V, J and CDR3 of the TCR reads. For the PS versus PT1 abundance plots, all samples were subsampled to the same number of TCRs (28,000). TCRs were defined as expanded if absent before sensitization and observed at least eight times at the 2-week time point. The public sequencing data were trimmed at Q25 with fastp and processed into clonotypes with MiXCR by TCRdb, which kept only in-frame beta chains. Identical CDR3 protein sequences are pooled into one entry, listed with their most common genes and DNA. TCRdb, not the original authors, processed these V and J calls. Across this sample there are 180,000 or so distinct CDR3 sequences, with just under 30% seen only once. The ten most abundant clones make up under 3% of the sample.

The time point label here, explained by the study, means: pre-sensitization, week 0. The treatment or condition label here, explained by the study, means: therapeutic diphenylcyclopropenone sensitization with weekly scalp DPC. At each patch-test visit, blood was drawn before the patch test was applied. Eligible patients were aged 18 to 70, diagnosed with alopecia, deemed suitable for DPC therapy, and excluded if pregnant. Unfractionated whole blood was collected in Tempus Blood RNA tubes, and total RNA was extracted from that blood. As regards this clonotype: Its antigen remains unidentified. Base qualities are not at hand, and no much larger clone is one base apart.

The sequenced sample was whole blood, obtained in connection with sensitization to the hapten diphenylcyclopropenone (DPC). This sequence uses TRBV2 and TRBJ2-5, with 14 junctional bases fitting TRBD2. This TCR came from a woman aged 25 to 39 with alopecia areata. Some clones in this sample may be carry-over from other donors' samples. The bases read TGTGCCAGCAGCCCGACTAGCGGGGGGGCTGGGCCGACCCAGTACTTC. Translated, this gives CASSPTSGGAGPTQYF.